The 16 T cell receptor beta chains in this list originate from one sample, sequenced in a study of vaccination and CD4 T cells after COVID-19. Oncomine TCR Beta short-read sequencing was applied to DNA from cultured CD4+ T cells. MiXCR was run by TCRdb on the PCR reads, yielding one entry per CDR3 protein. Among some 20,000 distinct CDR3 sequences listed, roughly half were seen once. Regarding treatment: approximately nine-day PBMC culture with coronavirus spike peptide pools or control peptides (ViraFEST assay). For these receptors, no antigen is known. The sequenced sample consisted of CD4+ T cells from blood, cultured in vitro. These receptors all come from a human donor who had recovered from COVID-19.

The chain uses TRBV7-2 and TRBJ2-1, with 7 bases lining up with TRBD1. Germline CDR1 reads SGHTA; CDR2 reads FQGNSA. The CDR3 runs to 12 residues. Trimming at V came to 5 bases and at J to 10 bases, leaving 5 bases not matched to a gene. CDR3 nucleotide sequence: TGTGCCAGCAGCCCCGACAGGGTCGAGCAGTTCTTC. Translation gives CASSPDRVEQFF.

The V call is TRBV7-2, the J call TRBJ1-1; D call uncertain. CDR1 and CDR2 from the germline V gene are SGHTA and FQGNSA. The CDR3 is 12 residues long. V was shortened by 4 bases and J by 5 bases, with 8 bases between the two germline ends. The CDR3, as DNA: TGTGCCAGCAGCTCGAGCATGACTGAAGCTTTCTTT. This gives the protein CASSSSMTEAFF.

The chain couples TRBV5-4 to TRBJ1-2; D is unresolved. Trimming removed 0 bases from V and 7 bases from J, with 13 bases in between. CDR1 and CDR2 (germline): SGHNT, YYREEE (reference sequence). This CDR3 is 14 amino acids long. CDR3 DNA: TGTGCCAGCAGCTTGGAAATAGGGCGGGCTGGCTACACCTTC. This translates into CASSLEIGRAGYTF. The full variable domain, its missing parts supplied by reference TRBV5-4 and TRBJ1-2, is ETGVTQSPTHLIKTRGQQVTLRCSSQSGHNTVSWYQQALGQGPQFIFQYYREEENGRGNFPPRFSGLQFPNYSSELNVNALELDDSALYLCASSLEIGRAGYTFGSGTRLTVV.

This clonotype occurred once. This sequence joins TRBV9 and TRBJ1-1, with D possibly TRBD1 on 6 matching bases. The germline V gene has CDR1 SGDLS and CDR2 YYNGEE. The CDR3 spans 14 residues. The V end was cut by 0 bases, the J end by 8 bases, with 14 bases between. The CDR3 loop is CASSVALTGTEAFF. CDR3 DNA: TGTGCCAGCAGCGTAGCTCTTACGGGGACAGAAGCTTTCTTT.

This clonotype has just a few counts. This chain connects TRBV7-6 to TRBJ1-4; D gene ambiguous. Germline V lookup: CDR1 SGHVS, CDR2 FNYEAQ. Between the trimmed V and J ends, which lost 4 bases and 6 bases, there was a span of 12 bases. The CDR3 totals 14 residues. The CDR3: CASSSPGHYEKLFF. CDR3 coding DNA: TGTGCCAGCAGCTCCCCCGGGCACTATGAAAAACTGTTTTTT.

The chain links TRBV18 to TRBJ1-1; D not certain. This CDR3 contains 14 residues. Trimming shortened V by 2 bases and J by 3 bases, and 10 bases separated the two germline ends. Germline CDR1 KGHSH, CDR2 LQKENI. CDR3 amino acids: CASSPARRDTEAFF. For the CDR3, the DNA is TGTGCCAGCTCACCAGCCAGACGGGACACTGAAGCTTTCTTT. The whole variable domain, remainder taken from reference TRBV18 and TRBJ1-1, is NAGVMQNPRHLVRRRGQEARLRCSPMKGHSHVYWYRQLPEEGLKFMVYLQKENIIDESGMPKERFSAEFPKEGPSILRIQQVVRGDSAAYFCASSPARRDTEAFFGQGTRLTVV.

This rearrangement joins TRBV6-1 to TRBJ2-2; 11 nucleotides match TRBD2. The CDR3 totals 18 residues. After removal of 6 bases from V and 5 bases from J, the junction contained 14 bases not matched to a gene. Germline-derived CDR1 and CDR2 are MNHNS and SASEGT. CDR3 bases: TGTGCCAGCAGCCGTAGCGGGGGGGCCTTGGGAAGGACCGGGGAGCTGTTTTTT. This gives the protein CASSRSGGALGRTGELFF.

This clonotype was counted a few times. The V and J genes are TRBV6-2 or TRBV6-3 and TRBJ2-2; TRBD2 aligns across 10 bases. V lost 6 bases and J lost 3; bases outside the gene matches: 10. There are 17 residues in the CDR3. The germline gives CDR1 MNHEY, CDR2 SVGEGT. In nucleotides, the CDR3 is TGTGCCAGCAGAACAGTTCGGCTAGCGGGGGACACCGGGGAGCTGTTTTTT. Translating it yields CASRTVRLAGDTGELFF.

The chain combines TRBV19 with TRBJ1-5; D is undetermined. This CDR3 is built from 14 residues. The V and J ends lost 3 bases and 4 bases respectively, with 10 bases between them. Per germline, CDR1 LNHDA and CDR2 SQIVND (reference sequence). This chain's CDR3 is CASSIGQSNQPQHF. DNA for the CDR3: TGTGCCAGTAGTATTGGGCAGTCGAATCAGCCCCAGCATTTT.

This clonotype came up once. The V gene is TRBV11-2, the J gene TRBJ1-2, with D uncertain. CDR1 is SGHAT, CDR2 FQNNGV, per germline. V gave up 1 base and J gave up 0 bases, with 12 bases separating them. CDR3 size: 16 residues. DNA for the CDR3: TGTGCCAGCAGCTTAGCCGGGTACCCCTCTAACTATGGCTACACCTTC. Protein: CASSLAGYPSNYGYTF.

The rearrangement joins TRBV7-2 to TRBJ2-2, with a tentative D call TRBD1 (6 bases). The CDR3 is 14 amino acids. Germline lookup yields CDR1 SGHTA and CDR2 FQGNSA. V lost 0 bases to trimming and J lost 5 bases, with 7 bases between them. The CDR3 spells CASSLAGQTGELFF. The CDR3 DNA reads TGTGCCAGCAGCTTAGCCGGACAGACCGGGGAGCTGTTTTTT.

This clonotype has more than one count but fewer than ten. The CDR3 coding sequence is TGTGCCAGCAGCAAGACAGGGGGGGTACGCAATCAGCCCCAGCATTTT. Translating it yields CASSKTGGVRNQPQHF. The V call is TRBV6-4, the J call TRBJ1-5; 9 bases align to TRBD1. The CDR3 is 16 amino acids. Germline-derived CDR1 and CDR2 are MRHNA and SNTAGT. V shed 6 bases, J shed 2 bases, and the junction held 8 bases outside the gene matches.

This clonotype was counted between two and nine times. The rearrangement links TRBV21-1 to TRBJ2-4; whether TRBD1, the table's D call, matches the DNA was not checked. TRBV21-1 is shown as a pseudogene. The length of the CDR3 is 14 residues. As DNA, the CDR3 is TGTGCCAGCAGCGGTAGGGACCCTTGGAACATTCAGTACTTC. Translating gives CASSGRDPWNIQYF.

This chain links TRBV2 with TRBJ2-5; 8 bases fit TRBD1. The CDR3 runs 13 residues. Germline V gene sequence: CDR1 SNHLY, CDR2 FYNNEI. V gave up 4 bases and J gave up 5 bases; unmatched junction bases: 3. The CDR3 coding sequence is TGTGCCAGCAGTGGGACAGGGACGGAGACCCAGTACTTC. This codes for CASSGTGTETQYF.

This clonotype was seen more than once but under ten times. The V gene is TRBV6-5, the J gene TRBJ1-1; the match to TRBD1 covers 8 bases. This CDR3 has 14 residues. The germline CDR1 and CDR2 sequences are MNHEY and SVGAGI. Trimming took 2 bases from V and 3 from J; bases not matched to a gene: 2. DNA of the CDR3: TGTGCCAGCAGTTACGCCAGGGGGCACACTGAAGCTTTCTTT. It encodes CASSYARGHTEAFF.

The chain joins TRBV25-1 to TRBJ1-2; tentative D call: TRBD1 (6 bases). The length of the CDR3 is 14 residues. Germline V lookup: CDR1 MGHDK, CDR2 SYGVNS. Between the trimmed V and J ends, which lost 3 bases and 4 bases, there was a span of 12 bases. The CDR3 spells CASSDWGRPYGYTF. CDR3 nucleotide sequence: TGTGCCAGCAGTGACTGGGGGCGCCCCTATGGCTACACCTTC.